The 22 T cell receptor beta chains presented below share a single source sample, sequenced in a study of vaccination effects on CD4 cells after COVID-19. The antigens of these receptors remain unknown. Assay used: immunoSEQ multiplex PCR; TCRdb lists only in-frame clones, some missing. The sample lists 45,000 to 70,000 clones; around three quarters were seen once. CD4+ T cells specific for antigen were expanded with viral peptide pools by the ViraFEST assay before sequencing. When less than 11 days of culture had elapsed, CD4+ T cells were isolated. PCR confirmed that the person was infected with SARS-CoV-2 between March and December 2020. The sequenced sample was CD4+ T cells from PBMCs cultured with HIV peptides, obtained before COVID-19 vaccination. Specified subset: HIV-1 Nef peptide pool negative control/reference culture. These receptors were taken from a human donor who had a prior SARS-CoV-2 infection.

The genes are TRBV3-1 (or the pseudogene TRBV3-2) and TRBJ1-3; TRBD1 matches 8 bases. This CDR3 spans 15 amino acids. CDR1 and CDR2 (germline): LGHDT, YNNKEL (reference sequence). With 3 bases clipped from V and 10 bases from J, the junction kept 11 bases outside the gene matches. This chain's CDR3 is CASSHPGQGDVTIYF. Here the CDR3 DNA reads TGTGCCAGCAGCCATCCAGGACAGGGCGACGTGACCATATATTTT.

This clone was detected a few times. The chain is built from TRBV7-3 and TRBJ1-5; TRBD1 agrees at 9 bases. The CDR3 covers 16 residues. The J segment lost 6 bases and the V segment lost 8 bases, leaving 14 bases of the junction unmatched. CDR1 and CDR2 from the germline V gene are SGHTA and FQGTGA. Here the CDR3 DNA reads TGTGCCAGCCCCTTAAAAGGACAGGGGACACCTCAGCCCCAGCATTTT. Translated, it gives CASPLKGQGTPQPQHF.

The V call is TRBV5-4, the J call TRBJ2-3, with D uncertain. Germline V gives CDR1 SGHNT, CDR2 YYREEE (reference sequence). V lost 4 bases and J lost 2, with 14 bases in between. The CDR3 spans 15 residues. The CDR3: CASSLTGSLTDTQYF. CDR3 DNA sequence: TGTGCCAGCAGCCTAACCGGGTCCCTCACAGATACGCAGTATTTT.

The V and J genes are TRBV6-5 and TRBJ1-2; tentatively, D is TRBD1 (5 bases). Germline V gives CDR1 MNHEY, CDR2 SVGAGI. V gave up 2 bases and J gave up 4 bases, with 14 bases separating them. CDR3 length: 15 amino acids. Here the CDR3 DNA reads TGTGCCAGCAGTTACCCTGGGGGAGGAATCTATGGCTACACCTTC. As protein: CASSYPGGGIYGYTF.

V is TRBV6-5 and J is TRBJ1-1; D not resolved. The V gene lost 6 bases and the J gene lost 5 bases, with 7 bases spanning the gap. Per the germline V gene, CDR1 is MNHEY and CDR2 is SVGAGI. The CDR3 totals 11 residues. Here the CDR3 DNA reads TGTGCCAGCAGAACTCGGACTGAAGCTTTCTTT. It translates to CASRTRTEAFF.

This chain joins TRBV3-1 (or the pseudogene TRBV3-2) and TRBJ2-1; D is unclear. There are 12 residues in the CDR3. Trimming took 6 bases from V and 6 from J, leaving 9 bases between them. Germline-derived CDR1 and CDR2 are LGHDT and YNNKEL (reference sequence). The CDR3 loop reads CASSLVINEQFF. CDR3 sequence (DNA): TGTGCCAGCAGTCTTGTCATCAATGAGCAGTTCTTC.

The gene calls are TRBV6-5 and TRBJ1-2; maybe TRBD1 (5 bases). The CDR3 runs to 13 residues. The germline CDR1 and CDR2 sequences are MNHEY and SVGAGI. The germline V and J ends were trimmed by 6 bases and 3 bases, with 11 bases remaining between them. The CDR3 is CASRSRDDYGYTF. The DNA for the CDR3 is TGTGCCAGCAGAAGCAGGGATGACTATGGCTACACCTTC.

This chain uses TRBV3-1 (or the pseudogene TRBV3-2) with TRBJ2-3; D is uncertain. This CDR3 has 16 amino acids. The germline V gene has CDR1 LGHDT and CDR2 YNNKEL (reference sequence). Trimming shortened V by 4 bases and J by 2 bases, and 16 bases separated the two germline ends. The CDR3 DNA is TGTGCCAGCAGCCCAAGACTTGGTCTACCCACAGATACGCAGTATTTT. It specifies CASSPRLGLPTDTQYF.

The V and J genes are TRBV5-1 and TRBJ1-3, with D perhaps TRBD1 (5 bases). Trimming removed 4 bases at V and 1 base at J, with 12 bases between. The CDR3 spans 15 residues. Germline CDR1 and CDR2: SGHRS and YFSETQ. CDR3 loop: CASSEWGGSGNTIYF. The CDR3 DNA reads TGCGCCAGCAGCGAATGGGGGGGGTCTGGAAACACCATATATTTT.

This chain connects TRBV30 to TRBJ2-5; D remains unclear. V was clipped by 5 bases and J by 2 bases, with 12 bases between them. The CDR3 has 13 amino acids. Germline CDR1 is GTSNPN and CDR2 is SVGIG (reference sequence). In nucleotides, the CDR3 is TGTGCCTGGGCAGTTACTACTCAAGAGACCCAGTACTTC. Protein product: CAWAVTTQETQYF. Looking up the rest from reference TRBV30 and TRBJ2-5 gives the full variable domain: SQTIHQWPATLVQPVGSPLSLECTVEGTSNPNLYWYRQAAGRGLQLLFYSVGIGQISSEVPQNLSASRPQDRQFILSSKKLLLSDSGFYLCAWAVTTQETQYFGPGTRLLVL.

The genes are TRBV19 and TRBJ2-3; no clear D gene. This CDR3 is built from 13 residues. Germline CDR1 and CDR2: LNHDA and SQIVND (reference sequence). The ends were cut back, 3 bases at V and 1 base at J, with 5 bases in the middle. The DNA for the CDR3 is TGTGCCAGTAGTATTCGGGGCACAGATACGCAGTATTTT. Protein product: CASSIRGTDTQYF. Based on the CDR3 plus reference TRBV19 and TRBJ2-3, the full variable domain is DGGITQSPKYLFRKEGQNVTLSCEQNLNHDAMYWYRQDPGQGLRLIYYSQIVNDFQKGDIAEGYSVSREKKESFPLTVTSAQKNPTAFYLCASSIRGTDTQYFGPGTRLTVL.

The chain links TRBV2 to TRBJ2-3, with 8 bases lining up with TRBD2. Germline values: CDR1 SNHLY, CDR2 FYNNEI. V dropped 8 bases and J dropped 0; count of bases not matched to a gene: 4. This CDR3 has 14 amino acids. The CDR3 reads CASRGGTSTDTQYF. CDR3 nucleotides: TGTGCCAGCCGGGGGGGAACTAGCACAGATACGCAGTATTTT.

This clone was counted once. The chain employs TRBV5-5 and TRBJ1-4; the D is unclear. Germline values: CDR1 SGHKS, CDR2 YYEKEE (reference sequence). V was trimmed by 4 bases and J by 4 bases, leaving 11 bases between them. This CDR3 comprises 14 residues. CDR3 bases: TGTGCCAGCAGCAGAACCACGGGTAATGAAAAACTGTTTTTT. Translating it yields CASSRTTGNEKLFF.

The gene calls are TRBV3-1 (or the pseudogene TRBV3-2) and TRBJ1-1, with unresolved D. Per the germline V gene, CDR1 is LGHDT and CDR2 is YNNKEL (reference sequence). Trimming stripped 1 base from V and 6 bases from J, with 9 bases between. The CDR3 has 13 amino acids. The CDR3, as DNA: TGTGCCAGCAGCCAAGTTGACGGGGCTGAAGCTTTCTTT. Encoded protein: CASSQVDGAEAFF.

The CDR3 loop is CASSQSKGGSNQPQHF. The CDR3 DNA reads TGCGCCAGCAGTCAATCGAAAGGGGGTAGCAATCAGCCCCAGCATTTT. The J gene is TRBJ1-5, the V gene TRBV23-1; maybe TRBD1 (6 bases). TRBV23-1 is an open reading frame whose function is uncertain. CDR3 length: 16 amino acids. V lost 0 bases to trimming and J lost 0 bases, with 9 bases between them.

This chain uses TRBV5-1 with TRBJ2-7; 7 positions agree with TRBD2. The CDR3 runs 16 residues. V dropped 2 bases and J dropped 0; count of bases not matched to a gene: 8. Germline CDR1 SGHRS, CDR2 YFSETQ. The CDR3 protein is CASSFGGRGISYEQYF. The CDR3 coding sequence is TGCGCCAGCAGCTTCGGAGGGCGGGGGATCTCCTACGAGCAGTACTTC.

This sequence joins TRBV2 and TRBJ2-3, with D perhaps TRBD1 (5 bases). V was clipped by 4 bases and J by 0 bases, with 11 bases between them. CDR3 length equals 15 residues. In germline, CDR1 is SNHLY, CDR2 FYNNEI. The CDR3 DNA sequence: TGTGCCAGCAGTGTATGGGGCCGAAGCACAGATACGCAGTATTTT. It is translated as CASSVWGRSTDTQYF.

The V call is TRBV19, the J call TRBJ1-5; tentatively, D is TRBD1 (5 bases). Trimming left V 3 bases short and J 6 bases short, with 15 bases between. The CDR3 is made up of 15 amino acids. Germline values: CDR1 LNHDA, CDR2 SQIVND (reference sequence). The CDR3 is CASSIGRGAGQPQHF. CDR3 nucleotide sequence: TGTGCCAGTAGTATCGGTAGGGGTGCTGGTCAGCCCCAGCATTTT.

Regarding this clone: One junction end does not reproduce the germline sequence, and a read error may be involved. The chain joins TRBV7-7 to TRBJ2-3, with D perhaps TRBD1 or TRBD2 (5 bases each). The CDR3 covers 13 residues. Germline CDR1 SSHAT, CDR2 FNYEAQ (reference sequence). CDR3 DNA: TGTGCTAGCAGCTCGGGGACCGCAGATACGCAGTATTTT. It yields the protein CASSSGTADTQYF.

The V call is TRBV9, the J call TRBJ2-2, with D perhaps matching TRBD2 (7 bases). This CDR3 comprises 15 residues. The germline gives CDR1 SGDLS, CDR2 YYNGEE. V lost 0 bases and J 7 bases, leaving 13 bases between the germline ends. The CDR3 DNA sequence: TGTGCCAGCAGCGTAGGGGGCGGGGGCGTCGGGGAGCTGTTTTTT. Protein sequence: CASSVGGGGVGELFF.

This chain uses TRBV5-1 with TRBJ2-7; D is possibly TRBD1 (8 bases). The CDR3 is 14 amino acids. Trimming took 2 bases from V and 3 from J, leaving 12 bases between them. The germline gives CDR1 SGHRS, CDR2 YFSETQ. Here the CDR3 reads CASSFTGGVYEQYF. The DNA of the CDR3 is TGCGCCAGCAGCTTTACAGGGGGGGTCTACGAGCAGTACTTC.

The gene calls are TRBV21-1 and TRBJ2-2; the table's D call TRBD2 went unverified against the DNA. TRBV21-1 is classified as a pseudogene. This CDR3 is built from 17 residues. The CDR3 is CASSKFCAGVDTGELFF. The CDR3 nucleotides are TGTGCCAGCAGCAAATTCTGTGCGGGAGTTGACACCGGGGAGCTGTTTTTT.